This TCR beta chain was captured by sequencing in a study of blood T cell repertoires in COVID-19. Looking at the study overall: Sources were T cells, B-cell-depleted T cells, or PBMCs; the material itself was cDNA or gDNA.

Repertoires were generated with immunoSEQ multiplex PCR, while TCRdb's copy carries only in-frame clones and drops some. The sample contains some 130,000 clones, about 90% of which appear only once. The CDR3 covers 15 residues. CDR1 is LNHDA, CDR2 SQIVND, per germline (reference sequence). J was trimmed by 4 bases and V by 3 bases; bases with no gene match: 6. V and J are TRBV19 and TRBJ1-3; 7 positions agree with TRBD1. This receptor was taken from a woman aged 45-60 years who had recovered from COVID-19. Input material: peripheral blood. CDR3 protein: CASSIDRADGNTIYF. The CDR3 region has the DNA TGTGCCAGTAGTATTGACAGGGCGGACGGAAACACCATATATTTT.